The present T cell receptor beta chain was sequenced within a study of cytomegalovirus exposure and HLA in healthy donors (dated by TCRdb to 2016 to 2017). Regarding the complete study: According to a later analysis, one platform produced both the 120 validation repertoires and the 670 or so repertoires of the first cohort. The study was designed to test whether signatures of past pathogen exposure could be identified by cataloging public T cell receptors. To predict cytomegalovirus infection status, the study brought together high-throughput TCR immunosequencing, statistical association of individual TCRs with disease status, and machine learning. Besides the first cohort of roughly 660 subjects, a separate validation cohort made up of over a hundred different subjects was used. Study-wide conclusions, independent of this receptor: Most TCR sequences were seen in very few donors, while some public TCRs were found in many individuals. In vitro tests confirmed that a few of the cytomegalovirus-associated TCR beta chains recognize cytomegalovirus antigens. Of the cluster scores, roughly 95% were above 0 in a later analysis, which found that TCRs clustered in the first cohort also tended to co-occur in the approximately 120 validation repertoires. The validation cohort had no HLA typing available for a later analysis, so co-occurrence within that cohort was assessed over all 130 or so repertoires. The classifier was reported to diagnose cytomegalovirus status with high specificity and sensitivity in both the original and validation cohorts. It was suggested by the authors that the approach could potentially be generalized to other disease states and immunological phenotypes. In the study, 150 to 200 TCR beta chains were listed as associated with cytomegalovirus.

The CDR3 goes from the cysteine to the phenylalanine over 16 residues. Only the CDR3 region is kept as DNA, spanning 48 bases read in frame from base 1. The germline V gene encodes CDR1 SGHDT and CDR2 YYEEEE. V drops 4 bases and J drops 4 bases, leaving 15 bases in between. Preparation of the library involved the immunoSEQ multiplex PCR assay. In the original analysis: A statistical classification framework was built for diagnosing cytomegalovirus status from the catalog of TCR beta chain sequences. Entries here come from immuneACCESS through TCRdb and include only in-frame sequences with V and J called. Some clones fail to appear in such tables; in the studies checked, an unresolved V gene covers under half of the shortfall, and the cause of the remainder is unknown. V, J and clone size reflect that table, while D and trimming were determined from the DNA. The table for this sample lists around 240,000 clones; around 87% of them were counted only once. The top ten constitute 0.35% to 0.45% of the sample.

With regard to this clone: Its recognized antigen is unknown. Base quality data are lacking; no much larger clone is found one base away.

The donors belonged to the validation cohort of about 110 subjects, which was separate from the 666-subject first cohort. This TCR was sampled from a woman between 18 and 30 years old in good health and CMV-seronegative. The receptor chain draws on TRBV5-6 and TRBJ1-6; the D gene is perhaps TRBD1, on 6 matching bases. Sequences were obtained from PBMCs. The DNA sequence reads TGTGCCAGCAGCGTTCGGACAGCCGCATATAATTCACCCCTCCACTTT. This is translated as CASSVRTAAYNSPLHF.